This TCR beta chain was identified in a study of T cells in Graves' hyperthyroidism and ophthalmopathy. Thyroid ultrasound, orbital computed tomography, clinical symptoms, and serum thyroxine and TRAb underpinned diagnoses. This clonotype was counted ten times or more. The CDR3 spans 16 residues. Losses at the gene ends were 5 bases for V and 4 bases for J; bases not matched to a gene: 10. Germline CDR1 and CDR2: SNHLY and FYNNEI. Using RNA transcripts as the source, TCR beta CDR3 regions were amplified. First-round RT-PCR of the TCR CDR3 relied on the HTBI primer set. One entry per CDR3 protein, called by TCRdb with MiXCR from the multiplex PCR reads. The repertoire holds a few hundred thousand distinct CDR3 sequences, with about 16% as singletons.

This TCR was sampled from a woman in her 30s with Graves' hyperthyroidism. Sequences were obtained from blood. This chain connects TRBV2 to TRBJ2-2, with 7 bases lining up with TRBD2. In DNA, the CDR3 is TGTGCCAGCAGTTTAGCGGGTGGCGGGACCACCGGGGAGCTGTTTTTT. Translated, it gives CASSLAGGGTTGELFF.